The subject of this entry is one T cell receptor beta chain. These data belong to a study of blood T cell repertoires in COVID-19. In the study overall: T cells, B-cell-depleted T cells, or PBMCs supplied cDNA or gDNA.

This table comes from immunoSEQ multiplex PCR, and its TCRdb copy is limited to in-frame clones, with some not included. The table has a few hundred thousand clones, more than 75% seen once. Germline values: CDR1 MNHEY, CDR2 SVGEGT. Trimming cost V 4 bases and J 4 bases; bases outside gene matches: 13. The CDR3 has 18 residues. The chain combines TRBV6-2 or TRBV6-3 with TRBJ2-2, with 9 bases aligning to TRBD2. Sequencing was performed on PBMCs or T cells enriched from blood (not recorded which). The receptor's source is a man aged 35 to 55 who had recovered from COVID-19. DNA for the CDR3: TGTGCCAGCAGTTTCAGAAGCGGGGGGTTACACTCCACCGGGGAGCTGTTTTTT. Encoded protein: CASSFRSGGLHSTGELFF.